The next 12 T cell receptor beta chains were all read from a single sample in a study of cytomegalovirus exposure and HLA in healthy donors. The PCR was carried out with 60 Vbeta primers and 13 Jbeta primers. The method was immunoSEQ multiplex PCR; TCRdb's version includes in-frame clones alone and lacks a portion of them. The sample has 150,000 to 180,000 clones, approximately 75% seen once. Sequenced input: PBMCs. These receptors all stem from a man between 18 and 35 years old in good health and CMV-seronegative.

This clone has more than one count but fewer than ten. The V call is TRBV6-4, the J call TRBJ2-3; 8 bases agree with TRBD2. V lost 0 bases, J lost 8 bases, and 1 base stayed unmatched. This CDR3 contains 13 residues. In germline, CDR1 is MRHNA, CDR2 SNTAGT. CDR3 residues: CASSDSTSGTQYF. The CDR3, as DNA: TGTGCCAGCAGTGACTCTACTAGCGGTACGCAGTATTTT.

The chain joins TRBV5-1 to TRBJ1-2, with D tentatively TRBD1 (5 bases). Trimming pared 4 bases from V and 4 bases from J, leaving 8 bases between. Germline V gene lookup returns CDR1 SGHRS and CDR2 YFSETQ. This CDR3 spans 12 amino acids. DNA for the CDR3: TGCGCCAGCAGCCGTGACAGCTATGGCTACACCTTC. Encoded protein: CASSRDSYGYTF.

The CDR3 DNA reads TGTGCCAGCAGCTTTGGGACAGGGACGGGTGACACTGAAGCTTTCTTT. It yields the protein CASSFGTGTGDTEAFF. The chain uses TRBV7-9 and TRBJ1-1; 9 bases line up with TRBD1. The length of the CDR3 is 16 residues. Germline V gene lookup returns CDR1 SEHNR and CDR2 FQNEAQ (reference sequence). J lost 3 bases, V lost 3 bases, and 8 bases had no gene match.

The J gene is TRBJ2-7, the V gene TRBV7-9, with 9 nucleotides matching TRBD1. Trimming at V came to 6 bases and at J to 2 bases, leaving 5 bases not matched to a gene. Germline lookup yields CDR1 SEHNR and CDR2 FQNEAQ (reference sequence). CDR3 length equals 14 residues. The CDR3 sequence is CASSHRDRAYEQYF. In DNA form, the CDR3 reads TGTGCCAGCAGTCACCGGGACAGGGCCTACGAGCAGTACTTC. The variable domain in full, with the rest retrieved from reference TRBV7-9 and TRBJ2-7, is DTGVSQNPRHKITKRGQNVTFRCDPISEHNRLYWYRQTLGQGPEFLTYFQNEAQLEKSRLLSDRFSAERPKGSFSTLEIQRTEQGDSAMYLCASSHRDRAYEQYFGPGTRLTVT.

DNA for the CDR3: TGTGCCAGCAGCCGTCTGCAGGGGGGTAGGAACTATGGCTACACCTTC. This gives the protein CASSRLQGGRNYGYTF. This sequence joins TRBV7-2 and TRBJ1-2; 7 bases match TRBD1. From germline, CDR1 is SGHTA and CDR2 FQGNSA. Trimming removed 5 bases from V and 2 bases from J; junction bases left unmatched: 11. The CDR3 totals 16 residues. Complete variable domain (other parts from reference TRBV7-2 and TRBJ1-2): GAGVSQSPSNKVTEKGKDVELRCDPISGHTALYWYRQSLGQGLEFLIYFQGNSAPDKSGLPSDRFSAERTGGSVSTLTIQRTQQEDSAVYLCASSRLQGGRNYGYTFGSGTRLTVV.

The chain links TRBV5-1 to TRBJ2-4; D may be TRBD2 (5 bases). This CDR3 comprises 13 residues. The V and J ends lost 4 bases and 8 bases respectively, with 13 bases between them. Germline CDR1 and CDR2: SGHRS and YFSETQ. This CDR3 is CASSDVREDIQYF. The CDR3 region has the DNA TGCGCCAGCAGCGACGTACGGGAAGACATTCAGTACTTC.

The gene calls are TRBV27 and TRBJ2-3; 8 nucleotides agree with TRBD2. Germline V gene sequence: CDR1 MNHEY, CDR2 SMNVEV (reference sequence). The V and J ends lost 3 bases and 6 bases, in that order; junction bases with no gene match: 8. The CDR3 has 15 amino acids. Here the CDR3 DNA reads TGTGCCAGCAGTTTGGGTGGCGGGGGGTCCGATACGCAGTATTTT. It codes for CASSLGGGGSDTQYF.

This chain joins TRBV28 and TRBJ2-1; TRBD1 matches 10 bases. The CDR3 is 15 residues long. CDR1 and CDR2 (germline): MDHEN, SYDVKM. After removal of 5 bases from V and 5 bases from J, the junction contained 6 bases not matched to a gene. CDR3 coding DNA: TGTGCCAGCAGTGGGGCCGGGACAGGGGACAATGAGCAGTTCTTC. Protein product: CASSGAGTGDNEQFF.

The chain combines TRBV5-1 with TRBJ2-5, with 14 bases that match TRBD2. The assigned J gene may be wrong: the sequence end matches TRBJ2-7 better. This CDR3 is 16 amino acids long. Germline V gives CDR1 SGHRS, CDR2 YFSETQ. DNA of the CDR3: TGCGCCAGCAGCTTGGGGACTAGCGGGGGGACCTACGAGCAGTACTTC. This codes for CASSLGTSGGTYEQYF.

V and J are TRBV7-9 and TRBJ2-5; 9 nucleotides match TRBD2. The CDR3 totals 19 residues. CDR1 is SEHNR, CDR2 FQNEAQ, per germline (reference sequence). The ends lost 1 base at V and 5 bases at J; junction bases unmatched: 17. The CDR3 nucleotides are TGTGCCAGCAGCTTAGGAAGGCTAGCGGGGCCCGCCAGGGGGGAGACCCAGTACTTC. It specifies CASSLGRLAGPARGETQYF.

The V call is TRBV18, the J call TRBJ2-7, with 13 bases lining up with TRBD2. The germline V gene has CDR1 KGHSH and CDR2 LQKENI. Trimming removed 6 bases from V and 5 bases from J; junction bases left unmatched: 7. The CDR3 extends over 15 amino acids. The CDR3 sequence: CASSLLAGGSDEQYF. The CDR3 nucleotides read TGTGCCAGCTCTTTACTAGCGGGGGGGTCTGACGAGCAGTACTTC.

This clone was counted between two and nine times. The chain recombines TRBV6-5 with TRBJ1-1; D may be TRBD1 (5 bases). V shed 6 bases and J shed 5 bases, with 16 bases lying between them. The CDR3 is 14 residues long. Germline V CDR1 and CDR2: MNHEY, SVGAGI. The CDR3 region is CASRGGVRGTEAFF. In DNA form, the CDR3 reads TGTGCCAGCAGGGGAGGGGTCCGTGGGACTGAAGCTTTCTTT.